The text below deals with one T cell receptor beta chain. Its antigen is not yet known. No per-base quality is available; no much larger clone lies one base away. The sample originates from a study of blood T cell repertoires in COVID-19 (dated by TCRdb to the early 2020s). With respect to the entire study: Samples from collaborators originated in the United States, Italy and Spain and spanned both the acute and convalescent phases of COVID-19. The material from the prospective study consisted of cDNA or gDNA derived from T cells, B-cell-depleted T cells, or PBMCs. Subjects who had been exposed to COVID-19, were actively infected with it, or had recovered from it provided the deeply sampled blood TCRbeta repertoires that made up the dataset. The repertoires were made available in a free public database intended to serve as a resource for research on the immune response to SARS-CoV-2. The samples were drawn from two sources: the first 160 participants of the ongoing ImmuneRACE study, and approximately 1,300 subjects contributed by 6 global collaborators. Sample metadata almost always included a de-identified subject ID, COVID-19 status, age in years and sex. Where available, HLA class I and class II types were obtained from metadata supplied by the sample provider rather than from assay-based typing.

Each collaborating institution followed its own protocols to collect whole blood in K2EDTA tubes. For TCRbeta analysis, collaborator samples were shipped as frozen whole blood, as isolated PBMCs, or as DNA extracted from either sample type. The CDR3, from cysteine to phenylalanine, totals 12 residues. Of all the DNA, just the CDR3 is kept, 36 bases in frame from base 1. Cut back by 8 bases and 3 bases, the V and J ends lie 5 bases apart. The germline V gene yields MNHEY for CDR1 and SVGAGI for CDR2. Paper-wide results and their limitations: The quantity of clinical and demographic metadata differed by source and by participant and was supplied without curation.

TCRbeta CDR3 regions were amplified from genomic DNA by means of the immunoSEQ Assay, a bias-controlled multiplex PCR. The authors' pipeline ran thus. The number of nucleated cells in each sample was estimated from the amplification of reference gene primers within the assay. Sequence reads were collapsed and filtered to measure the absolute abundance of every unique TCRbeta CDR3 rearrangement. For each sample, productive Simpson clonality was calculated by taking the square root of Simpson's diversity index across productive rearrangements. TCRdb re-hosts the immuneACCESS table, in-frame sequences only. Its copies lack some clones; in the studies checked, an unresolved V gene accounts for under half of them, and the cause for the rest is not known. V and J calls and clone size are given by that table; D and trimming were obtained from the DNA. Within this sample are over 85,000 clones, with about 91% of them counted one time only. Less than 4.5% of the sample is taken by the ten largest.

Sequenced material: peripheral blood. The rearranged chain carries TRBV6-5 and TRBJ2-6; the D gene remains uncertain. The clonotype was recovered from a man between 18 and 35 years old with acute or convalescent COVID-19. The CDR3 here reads CASLGGANVLTF. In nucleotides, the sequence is TGTGCCAGCCTAGGTGGGGCCAACGTCCTGACTTTC.